The entry below gives a single T cell receptor (beta chain) sequence along with its context. The antigen remains unidentified. The sample belongs to a study of glioma-infiltrating T cells. Findings and caveats of the study: Above-expected tissue-blood divergence occurred in all gliomas, most in low-grade ones.

Germline CDR1 is LGHNA and CDR2 is YNFKEQ. V shed 4 bases and J shed 5 bases, with 14 bases lying between them. The CDR3 is 14 residues long. Using RNA template, CDR3s of TCR alpha and beta were amplified with iRepertoire arm-PCR. For one-step reverse transcription and amplification, 100-400 ng of tissue mRNA or PBMC total RNA was used. TCRdb re-derived calls from the multiplex PCR reads in MiXCR, one entry per CDR3 protein. The sample includes under 150,000 distinct CDR3 sequences, around a quarter of them seen just once. The receptor comes from a human donor with low-grade glioma or glioblastoma, undergoing nonglioma brain surgery, or in good health (not recorded which). V usage is TRBV4-2 and J usage is TRBJ2-5, with D possibly being TRBD1 (5 bases). The sequenced sample consisted of glioma tissue, nonneoplastic brain tissue, or PBMCs (not recorded which). CDR3 DNA sequence: TGTGCCAGCAGCCCCCCTACTAACAGGGAGACCCAGTACTTC. As protein: CASSPPTNRETQYF.